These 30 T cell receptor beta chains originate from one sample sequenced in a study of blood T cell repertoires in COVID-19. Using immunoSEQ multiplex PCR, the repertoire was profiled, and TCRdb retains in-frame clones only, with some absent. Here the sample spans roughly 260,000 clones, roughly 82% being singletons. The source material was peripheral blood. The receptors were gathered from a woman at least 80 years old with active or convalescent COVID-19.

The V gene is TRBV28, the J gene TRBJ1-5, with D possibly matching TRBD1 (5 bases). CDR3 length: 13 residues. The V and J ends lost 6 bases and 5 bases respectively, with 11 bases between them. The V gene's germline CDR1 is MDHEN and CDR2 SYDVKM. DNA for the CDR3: TGTGCCAGCAGAGTCAGGGAAGATCAGCCCCAGCATTTT. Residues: CASRVREDQPQHF.

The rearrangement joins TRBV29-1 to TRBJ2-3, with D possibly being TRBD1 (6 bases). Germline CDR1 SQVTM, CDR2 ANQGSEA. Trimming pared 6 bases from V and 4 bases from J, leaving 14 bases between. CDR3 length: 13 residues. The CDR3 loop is CSVLDSYADTQYF. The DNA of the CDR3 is TGCAGCGTCCTGGACAGTTATGCAGATACGCAGTATTTT.

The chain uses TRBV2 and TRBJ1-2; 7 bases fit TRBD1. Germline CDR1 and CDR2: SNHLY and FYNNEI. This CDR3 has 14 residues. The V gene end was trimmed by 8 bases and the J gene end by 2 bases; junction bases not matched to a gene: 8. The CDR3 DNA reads TGTGCCAGCGTCAAAGGGGGCAGGAACTATGGCTACACCTTC. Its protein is CASVKGGRNYGYTF.

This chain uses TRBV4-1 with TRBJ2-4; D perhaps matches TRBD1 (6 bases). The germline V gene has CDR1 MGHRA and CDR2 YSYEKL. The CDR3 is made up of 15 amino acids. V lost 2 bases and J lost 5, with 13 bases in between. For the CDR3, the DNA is TGCGCCAGCAGCCAAAGACAGGTTCCTGAAAACATTCAGTACTTC. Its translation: CASSQRQVPENIQYF.

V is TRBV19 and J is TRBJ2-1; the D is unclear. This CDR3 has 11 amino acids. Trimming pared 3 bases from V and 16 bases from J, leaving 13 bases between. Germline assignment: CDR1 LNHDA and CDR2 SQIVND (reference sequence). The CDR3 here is CASSIRDDRFF. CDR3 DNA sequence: TGTGCCAGTAGTATCCGAGATGATCGATTCTTC.

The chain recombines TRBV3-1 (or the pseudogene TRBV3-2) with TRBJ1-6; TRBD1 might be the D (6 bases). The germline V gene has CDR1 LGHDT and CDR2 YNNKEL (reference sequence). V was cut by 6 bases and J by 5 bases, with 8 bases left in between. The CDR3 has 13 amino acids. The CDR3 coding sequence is TGTGCCAGCAGTCACAGGGATAATTCACCCCTCCACTTT. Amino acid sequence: CASSHRDNSPLHF.

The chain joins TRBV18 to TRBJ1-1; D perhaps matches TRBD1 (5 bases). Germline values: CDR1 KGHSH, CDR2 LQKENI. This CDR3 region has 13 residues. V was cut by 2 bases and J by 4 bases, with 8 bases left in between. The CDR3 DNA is TGTGCCAGCTCACCAGGAGGGGTCACTGAAGCTTTCTTT. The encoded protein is CASSPGGVTEAFF. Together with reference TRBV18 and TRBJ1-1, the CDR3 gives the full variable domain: NAGVMQNPRHLVRRRGQEARLRCSPMKGHSHVYWYRQLPEEGLKFMVYLQKENIIDESGMPKERFSAEFPKEGPSILRIQQVVRGDSAAYFCASSPGGVTEAFFGQGTRLTVV.

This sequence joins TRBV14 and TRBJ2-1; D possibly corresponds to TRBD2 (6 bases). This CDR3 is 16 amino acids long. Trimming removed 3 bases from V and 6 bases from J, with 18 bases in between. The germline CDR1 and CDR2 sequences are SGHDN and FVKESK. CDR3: CASSQKPGLPPNEQFF. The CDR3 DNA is TGTGCCAGCAGCCAGAAACCGGGACTCCCTCCCAATGAGCAGTTCTTC.

The CDR3 nucleotides are TGCAGCGCCGCTTTTGCAGGGAGGGCTGAAGCTTTCTTT. As protein: CSAAFAGRAEAFF. V and J are TRBV29-1 and TRBJ1-1, with D possibly matching TRBD1 (5 bases). V was clipped by 7 bases and J by 6 bases, with 18 bases between them. This CDR3 is built from 13 residues. From germline, CDR1 is SQVTM and CDR2 ANQGSEA.

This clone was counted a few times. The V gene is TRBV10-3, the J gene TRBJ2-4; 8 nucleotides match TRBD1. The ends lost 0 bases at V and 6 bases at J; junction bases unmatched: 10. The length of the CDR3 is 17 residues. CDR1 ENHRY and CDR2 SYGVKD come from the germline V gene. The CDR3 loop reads CAISESGQGAGRNIQYF. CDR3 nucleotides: TGTGCCATCAGTGAGTCTGGACAGGGCGCCGGGAGAAACATTCAGTACTTC.

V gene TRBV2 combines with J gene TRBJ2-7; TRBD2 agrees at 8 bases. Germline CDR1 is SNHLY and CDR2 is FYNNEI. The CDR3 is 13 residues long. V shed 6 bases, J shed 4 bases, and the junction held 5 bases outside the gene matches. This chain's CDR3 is CASSGGDIYEQYF. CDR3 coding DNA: TGTGCCAGCAGCGGGGGGGACATTTACGAGCAGTACTTC.

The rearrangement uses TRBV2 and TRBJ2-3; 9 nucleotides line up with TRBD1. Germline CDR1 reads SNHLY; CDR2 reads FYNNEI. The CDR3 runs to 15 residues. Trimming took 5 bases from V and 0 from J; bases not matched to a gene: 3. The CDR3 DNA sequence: TGTGCCAGCAGTTTGGACAGGGGAAGCACAGATACGCAGTATTTT. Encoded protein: CASSLDRGSTDTQYF. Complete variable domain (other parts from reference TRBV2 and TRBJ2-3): EPEVTQTPSHQVTQMGQEVILRCVPISNHLYFYWYRQILGQKVEFLVSFYNNEISEKSEIFDDQFSVERPDGSNFTLKIRSTKLEDSAMYFCASSLDRGSTDTQYFGPGTRLTVL.

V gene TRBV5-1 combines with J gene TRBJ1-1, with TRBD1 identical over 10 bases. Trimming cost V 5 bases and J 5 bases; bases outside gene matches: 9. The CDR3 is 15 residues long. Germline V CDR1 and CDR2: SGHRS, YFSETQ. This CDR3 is CASREPTGGKTEAFF. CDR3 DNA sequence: TGCGCCAGCAGGGAACCGACAGGGGGCAAAACTGAAGCTTTCTTT.

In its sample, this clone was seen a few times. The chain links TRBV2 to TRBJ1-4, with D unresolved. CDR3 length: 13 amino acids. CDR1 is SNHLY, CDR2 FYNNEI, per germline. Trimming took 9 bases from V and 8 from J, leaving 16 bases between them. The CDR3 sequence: CARSDTTGEKLFF. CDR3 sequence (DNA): TGTGCCAGGTCAGACACAACGGGGGAAAAACTGTTTTTT.

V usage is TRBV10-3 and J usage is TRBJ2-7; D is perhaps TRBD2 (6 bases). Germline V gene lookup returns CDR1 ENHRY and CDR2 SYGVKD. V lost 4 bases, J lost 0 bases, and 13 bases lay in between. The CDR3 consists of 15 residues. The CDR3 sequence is CAISGFSGSSYEQYF. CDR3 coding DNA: TGTGCCATCAGTGGATTTAGCGGAAGCTCCTACGAGCAGTACTTC.

The CDR3 loop is CAWRTLAGVSYNEQFF. The CDR3 DNA sequence: TGTGCCTGGAGGACCCTAGCGGGCGTTTCCTACAATGAGCAGTTCTTC. The chain has TRBV30 and TRBJ2-1, with 8 bases that match TRBD2. Germline CDR1 GTSNPN, CDR2 SVGIG (reference sequence). The CDR3 sequence is 16 residues long. V lost 3 bases, J lost 1 base, and 8 bases stayed unmatched.

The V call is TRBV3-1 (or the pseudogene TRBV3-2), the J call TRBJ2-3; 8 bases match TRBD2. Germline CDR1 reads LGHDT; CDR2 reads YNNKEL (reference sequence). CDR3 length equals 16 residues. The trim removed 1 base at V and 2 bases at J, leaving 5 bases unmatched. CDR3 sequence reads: CASSQGVAGSTDTQYF. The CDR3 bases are TGTGCCAGCAGCCAAGGAGTAGCGGGGTCCACAGATACGCAGTATTTT.

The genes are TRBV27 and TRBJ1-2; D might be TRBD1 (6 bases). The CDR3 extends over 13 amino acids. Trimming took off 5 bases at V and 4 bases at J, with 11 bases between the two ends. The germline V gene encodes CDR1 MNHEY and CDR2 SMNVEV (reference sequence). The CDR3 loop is CASSAGAIYGYTF. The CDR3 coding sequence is TGTGCCAGCAGTGCAGGGGCCATCTATGGCTACACCTTC.

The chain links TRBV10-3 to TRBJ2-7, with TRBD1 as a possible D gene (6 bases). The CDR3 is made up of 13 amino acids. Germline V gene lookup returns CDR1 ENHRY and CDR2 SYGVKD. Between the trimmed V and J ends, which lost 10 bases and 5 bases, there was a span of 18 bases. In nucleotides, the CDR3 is TGTGCCACCAAACTAGACACAGGGAACGAGCAGTACTTC. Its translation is CATKLDTGNEQYF.

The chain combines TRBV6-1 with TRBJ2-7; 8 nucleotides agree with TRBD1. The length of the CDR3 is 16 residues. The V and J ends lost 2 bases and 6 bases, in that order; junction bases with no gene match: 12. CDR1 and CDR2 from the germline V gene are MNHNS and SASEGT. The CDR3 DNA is TGTGCCAGCAGTGAATTTACAATTGGACAGGGAGGCGAGCAGTACTTC. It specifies CASSEFTIGQGGEQYF.

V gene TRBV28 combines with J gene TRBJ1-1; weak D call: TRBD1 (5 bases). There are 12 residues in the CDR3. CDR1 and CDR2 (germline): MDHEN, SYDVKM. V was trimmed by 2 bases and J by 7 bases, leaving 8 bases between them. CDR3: CASSLQGFEAFF. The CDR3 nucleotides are TGTGCCAGCAGTTTACAGGGTTTTGAAGCTTTCTTT.

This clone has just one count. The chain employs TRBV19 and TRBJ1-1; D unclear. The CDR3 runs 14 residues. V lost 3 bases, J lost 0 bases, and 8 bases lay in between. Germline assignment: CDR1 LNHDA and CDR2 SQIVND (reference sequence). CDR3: CASSMLEMNTEAFF. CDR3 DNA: TGTGCCAGTAGTATGCTGGAGATGAACACTGAAGCTTTCTTT.

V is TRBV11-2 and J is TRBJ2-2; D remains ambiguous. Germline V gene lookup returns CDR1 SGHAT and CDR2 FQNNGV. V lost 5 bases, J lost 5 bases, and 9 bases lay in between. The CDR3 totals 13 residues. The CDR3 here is CASSRLRTGELFF. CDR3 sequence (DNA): TGTGCCAGCAGCCGTCTGAGGACCGGGGAGCTGTTTTTT.

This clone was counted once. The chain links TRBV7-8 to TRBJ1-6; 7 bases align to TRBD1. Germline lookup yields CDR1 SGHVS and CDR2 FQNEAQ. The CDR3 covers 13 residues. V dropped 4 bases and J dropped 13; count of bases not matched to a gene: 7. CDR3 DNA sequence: TGTGCCAGCAGCTCTAGACAGGGCGGTCCCCTCCACTTT. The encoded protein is CASSSRQGGPLHF.

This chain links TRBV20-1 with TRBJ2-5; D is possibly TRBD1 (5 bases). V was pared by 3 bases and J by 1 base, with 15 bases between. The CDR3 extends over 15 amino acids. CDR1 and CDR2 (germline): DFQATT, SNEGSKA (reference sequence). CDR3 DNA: TGCAGTGCTAGTTCCAGGGTACATACCCAAGAGACCCAGTACTTC. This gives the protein CSASSRVHTQETQYF.

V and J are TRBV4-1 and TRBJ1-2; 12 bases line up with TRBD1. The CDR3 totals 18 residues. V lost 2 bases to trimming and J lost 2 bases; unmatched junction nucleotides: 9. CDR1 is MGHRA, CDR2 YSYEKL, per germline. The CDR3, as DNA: TGCGCCAGCAGCCAACAACCGGGACAGGGGGCCGGGAACTATGGCTACACCTTC. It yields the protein CASSQQPGQGAGNYGYTF.

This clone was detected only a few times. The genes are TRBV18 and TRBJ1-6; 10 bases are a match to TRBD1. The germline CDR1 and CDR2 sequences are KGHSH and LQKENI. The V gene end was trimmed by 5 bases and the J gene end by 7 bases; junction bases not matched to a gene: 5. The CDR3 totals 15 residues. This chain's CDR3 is CASSNAGQGNSPLHF. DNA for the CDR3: TGTGCCAGCTCAAACGCGGGACAGGGGAATTCACCCCTCCACTTT.

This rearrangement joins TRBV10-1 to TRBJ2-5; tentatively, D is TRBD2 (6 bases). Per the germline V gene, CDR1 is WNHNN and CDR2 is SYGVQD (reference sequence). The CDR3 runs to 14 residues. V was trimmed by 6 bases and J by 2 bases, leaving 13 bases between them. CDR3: CASSPGTLQETQYF. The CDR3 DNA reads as TGCGCCAGCAGCCCCGGGACTTTGCAAGAGACCCAGTACTTC.

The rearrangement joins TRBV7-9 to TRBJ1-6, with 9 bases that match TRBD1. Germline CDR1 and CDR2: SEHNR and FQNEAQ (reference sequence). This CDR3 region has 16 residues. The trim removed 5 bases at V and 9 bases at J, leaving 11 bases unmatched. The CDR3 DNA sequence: TGTGCCAGCAGCCTTGCGACCGGACAGGGGACTTCACCCCTCCACTTT. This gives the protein CASSLATGQGTSPLHF.

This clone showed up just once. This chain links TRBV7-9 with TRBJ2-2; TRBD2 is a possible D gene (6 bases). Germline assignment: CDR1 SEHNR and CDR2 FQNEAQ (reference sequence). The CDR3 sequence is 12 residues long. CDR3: CADRDSDGELFF. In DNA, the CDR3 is TGTGCTGACCGGGACTCCGACGGGGAGCTGTTTTTT.